Presented here are 18 T cell receptor beta chains from one specimen sequenced in a study of T cells after yellow fever vaccination. TCRdb re-analysed the 5' RACE reads in MiXCR, keeping a single row per CDR3 protein. This sample has about 96,000 distinct CDR3 sequences, with roughly 9% found just once. This specimen consisted of CD8+ T cells not binding an NS4B(214-222) dextramer, sorted from PBMCs, obtained roughly 15 days after the first yellow fever vaccination. The receptors derive from a man aged 18 to 30 who received the YFV17D yellow fever vaccine.

The genes are TRBV4-2 and TRBJ2-5, with D uncertain. The CDR3 runs to 16 residues. The germline V gene has CDR1 LGHNA and CDR2 YNFKEQ. V gave up 1 base and J gave up 2 bases, with 14 bases separating them. The CDR3 DNA reads TGTGCCAGCAGCCAAGGCCTCCGACTTATACAAGAGACCCAGTACTTC. Translated, it gives CASSQGLRLIQETQYF.

This clonotype showed up just a few times. V is TRBV7-9 and J is TRBJ1-1; possible D gene TRBD1, 6 bases. The CDR3 spans 12 residues. Germline CDR1 is SEHNR and CDR2 is FQNEAQ (reference sequence). V was pared by 5 bases and J by 8 bases, with 12 bases between. The CDR3 loop is CASSIQTGEAFF. CDR3 DNA: TGTGCCAGCAGCATCCAGACAGGAGAAGCTTTCTTT.

This clonotype was observed a few times. This rearrangement joins TRBV7-4 to TRBJ2-1; TRBD2 agrees at 7 bases. J was trimmed by 6 bases and V by 4 bases; bases with no gene match: 6. CDR1 and CDR2 from the germline V gene are SGHVT and SQSDAQ. The CDR3 is 14 residues long. The CDR3 DNA is TGTGCCAGCAGCTCAGCGGGACGCCTCAATGAGCAGTTCTTC. This encodes CASSSAGRLNEQFF. The full variable domain, its missing parts supplied by reference TRBV7-4 and TRBJ2-1, is GAGVSQSPRYKVAKRGRDVALRCDSISGHVTLYWYRQTLGQGSEVLTYSQSDAQRDKSGRPSGRFSAERPERSVSTLKIQRTEQGDSAVYLCASSSAGRLNEQFFGPGTRLTVL.

This clonotype has just a few counts. The chain joins TRBV2 to TRBJ2-2; D is unresolved. V lost 7 bases and J lost 1, with 4 bases in between. This CDR3 is 12 amino acids long. Germline V gives CDR1 SNHLY, CDR2 FYNNEI. CDR3 in DNA: TGTGCCAGCACCAGGAACACCGGGGAGCTGTTTTTT. Protein sequence: CASTRNTGELFF.

This sequence joins TRBV4-3 and TRBJ1-6, with D uncertain. Germline V gene lookup returns CDR1 LGHNA and CDR2 YSLEER. The CDR3 has 17 residues. Trimming shortened V by 1 base and J by 4 bases, and 14 bases separated the two germline ends. CDR3 loop: CASSQGTETNYNSPLHF. In DNA form, the CDR3 reads TGCGCCAGCAGCCAAGGAACGGAAACTAATTATAATTCACCCCTCCACTTT.

The gene calls are TRBV5-4 and TRBJ2-1, with D perhaps matching TRBD2 (6 bases). CDR3 length equals 15 residues. Trimming pared 2 bases from V and 3 bases from J, leaving 12 bases between. Per germline, CDR1 SGHNT and CDR2 YYREEE (reference sequence). CDR3 amino acids: CASSLTWGDYNEQFF. The CDR3, as DNA: TGTGCCAGCAGCTTAACATGGGGGGACTACAATGAGCAGTTCTTC. Variable domain in full (rest from reference TRBV5-4 and TRBJ2-1): ETGVTQSPTHLIKTRGQQVTLRCSSQSGHNTVSWYQQALGQGPQFIFQYYREEENGRGNFPPRFSGLQFPNYSSELNVNALELDDSALYLCASSLTWGDYNEQFFGPGTRLTVL.

The chain uses TRBV6-5 and TRBJ2-3; D uncertain. Deletions cut 0 bases from V and 0 bases from J, with 4 bases between. The germline V gene encodes CDR1 MNHEY and CDR2 SVGAGI. The CDR3 has 14 amino acids. The CDR3 loop is CASSYSVSTDTQYF. The DNA for the CDR3 is TGTGCCAGCAGTTACTCGGTGAGCACAGATACGCAGTATTTT.

This clonotype was counted only a few times. The CDR3 region has the DNA TGTGCCAGCAGGGGGACAGGGAACCCGTATGGCTACACCTTC. This sequence encodes CASRGTGNPYGYTF. The chain uses TRBV12-3 or TRBV12-4 and TRBJ1-2; 9 bases match TRBD1. The ends lost 6 bases at V and 5 bases at J; junction bases unmatched: 7. There are 14 residues in the CDR3.

The chain couples TRBV4-1 to TRBJ2-4; tentatively, D is TRBD1 (6 bases). CDR1 MGHRA and CDR2 YSYEKL come from the germline V gene. Deletions cut 4 bases from V and 0 bases from J, with 22 bases between. The CDR3 loop spans 19 amino acids. CDR3: CASSPGAGAPPRAKNIQYF. The CDR3 coding sequence is TGCGCCAGCAGCCCCGGCGCAGGGGCCCCTCCACGAGCCAAAAACATTCAGTACTTC.

The chain has TRBV6-2 or TRBV6-3 and TRBJ2-5, with TRBD2 identical over 9 bases. Germline-derived CDR1 and CDR2 are MNHEY and SVGEGT. The CDR3 totals 13 residues. V was clipped by 10 bases and J by 7 bases; unmatched bases: 10. The CDR3 loop reads CATLAGAPGTQYF. CDR3 bases: TGTGCCACCTTAGCGGGGGCCCCGGGGACCCAGTACTTC.

The chain joins TRBV11-2 to TRBJ2-3, with TRBD1 matching 8 bases. There are 15 residues in the CDR3. The germline gives CDR1 SGHAT, CDR2 FQNNGV. With V trimmed by 6 bases and J by 4 bases, 9 bases remained unmatched. The CDR3: CASRPADRVPDTQYF. The CDR3 region has the DNA TGTGCCAGCAGACCCGCGGACAGGGTCCCAGATACGCAGTATTTT.

Remarks on this clonotype: A much larger clone lies one base from this, so it may be a read error. The gene calls are TRBV7-7 and TRBJ1-3, with no clear D. Germline V gives CDR1 SSHAT, CDR2 FNYEAQ (reference sequence). The CDR3 length is 13 residues. The CDR3 DNA sequence: TGTGCCAGGAGCTCACTCTCTGGAAACACCATATATTTT. Translated, it gives CARSSLSGNTIYF.

The rearrangement uses TRBV5-6 and TRBJ2-7; 7 bases align to TRBD2. The CDR3 contains 12 residues. The germline V gene has CDR1 SGHDT and CDR2 YYEEEE. The trim removed 3 bases at V and 4 bases at J, leaving 1 base unmatched. The CDR3 region is CASSSGGYEQYV. CDR3 nucleotides: TGTGCCAGCAGCTCCGGGGGGTACGAGCAGTACGTC.

This clonotype was seen ten or more times. This chain joins TRBV4-1 and TRBJ1-2; tentative D call: TRBD1 (5 bases). The CDR3 spans 14 residues. Germline V lookup: CDR1 MGHRA, CDR2 YSYEKL. The V end was cut by 0 bases, the J end by 3 bases, with 8 bases between. In DNA, the CDR3 is TGCGCCAGCAGCCAAGATTCAGGGCACTATGGCTACACCTTC. Encoded protein: CASSQDSGHYGYTF.

This clonotype came up a few times. The junction and the germline gene differ at one end; a read error may be behind it. The genes are TRBV12-3 or TRBV12-4 and TRBJ1-2, with 7 bases identical to TRBD1. CDR3 size: 14 residues. The DNA of the CDR3 is TGTGCCAGCAGTTTTGCCCCTCAAGGGGGCAGGGAGGACTTC. Translation gives CASSFAPQGGREDF.

This chain links TRBV10-3 with TRBJ1-2; unclear D gene. The germline V gene encodes CDR1 ENHRY and CDR2 SYGVKD. The V gene lost 0 bases and the J gene lost 8 bases, with 19 bases spanning the gap. This CDR3 comprises 16 residues. The CDR3 loop is CAISESKWGFAEGYTF. The CDR3 DNA sequence: TGTGCCATCAGTGAGTCGAAGTGGGGTTTTGCAGAGGGCTACACCTTC.

Only a few counts were recorded for this clonotype. The chain joins TRBV9 to TRBJ2-1; 8 positions match TRBD1. Trimming cost V 3 bases and J 6 bases; bases outside gene matches: 11. The CDR3 is 16 residues long. Germline V lookup: CDR1 SGDLS, CDR2 YYNGEE. The DNA of the CDR3 is TGTGCCAGCAGCGGGGACGGGACAGGCCCCTCCAATGAGCAGTTCTTC. Protein sequence: CASSGDGTGPSNEQFF.

V usage is TRBV4-1 and J usage is TRBJ1-2; D is unresolved. V lost 3 bases to trimming and J lost 3 bases, with 14 bases between them. The CDR3 consists of 15 residues. CDR1 is MGHRA and CDR2 is YSYEKL in the germline V gene. This CDR3 reads CASSQGRATYYGYTF. The CDR3, as DNA: TGCGCCAGCAGCCAGGGCCGAGCGACCTACTATGGCTACACCTTC.